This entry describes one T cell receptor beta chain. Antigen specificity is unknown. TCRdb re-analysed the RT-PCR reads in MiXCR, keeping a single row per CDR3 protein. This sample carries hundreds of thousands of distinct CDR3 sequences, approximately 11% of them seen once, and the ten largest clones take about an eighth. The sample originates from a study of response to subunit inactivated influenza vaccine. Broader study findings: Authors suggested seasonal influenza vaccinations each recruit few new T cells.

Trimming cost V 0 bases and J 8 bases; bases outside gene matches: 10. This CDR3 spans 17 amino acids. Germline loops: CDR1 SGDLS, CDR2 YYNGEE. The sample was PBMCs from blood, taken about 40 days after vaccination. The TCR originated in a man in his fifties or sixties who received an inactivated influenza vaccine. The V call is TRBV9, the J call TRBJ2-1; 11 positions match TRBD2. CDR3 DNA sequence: TGTGCCAGCAGCGTAGCTTACTTAGCGGGAGGGCCTTATGAGCAGTTCTTC. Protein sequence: CASSVAYLAGGPYEQFF. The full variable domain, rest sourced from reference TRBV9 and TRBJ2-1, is DSGVTQTPKHLITATGQRVTLRCSPRSGDLSVYWYQQSLDQGLQFLIQYYNGEERAKGNILERFSAQQFPDLHSELNLSSLELGDSALYFCASSVAYLAGGPYEQFFGPGTRLTVL.